What follows are 8 T cell receptor beta chains derived from one specimen sequenced in a study of shared clonotypes between healthy human individuals. Using immunoSEQ multiplex PCR, the repertoire was profiled, and TCRdb retains in-frame clones only, with some absent. Counted here are about 1 million clones, 70% to 80% occurring once; the ten biggest clones make up 1.5%. The sequenced sample was memory CD4+ T cells sorted from blood. The subset denotes: CD45RA-negative fraction. The receptors come from a man aged 18-30 years in good health.

This sequence joins TRBV7-2 and TRBJ2-5; TRBD2 is a possible D gene (6 bases). Per germline, CDR1 SGHTA and CDR2 FQGNSA. The CDR3 is made up of 15 amino acids. Trimming left V 1 base short and J 1 base short, with 10 bases between. The CDR3 DNA reads TGTGCCAGCAGCTTAGGGGGGGTCACCCAAGAGACCCAGTACTTC. Its translation: CASSLGGVTQETQYF. The variable domain in full, with the rest retrieved from reference TRBV7-2 and TRBJ2-5, is GAGVSQSPSNKVTEKGKDVELRCDPISGHTALYWYRQSLGQGLEFLIYFQGNSAPDKSGLPSDRFSAERTGGSVSTLTIQRTQQEDSAVYLCASSLGGVTQETQYFGPGTRLLVL.

The V gene is TRBV15, the J gene TRBJ2-1, with D unclear. V was pared by 5 bases and J by 4 bases, with 12 bases between. The CDR3 is made up of 14 amino acids. From germline, CDR1 is LNHNV and CDR2 YYDKDF (reference sequence). The CDR3 is CATSSESLYNEQFF. CDR3 nucleotides: TGTGCCACCAGCTCAGAGTCACTGTACAATGAGCAGTTCTTC.

CDR3 DNA sequence: TGCGCCAGCAGCTTGGATTGGAGGGGGTTGACGTACTTC. Protein sequence: CASSLDWRGLTYF. The chain has TRBV5-1 and TRBJ2-7, with D possibly called TRBD1 or TRBD2 (6 bases each). Germline CDR1 SGHRS, CDR2 YFSETQ. The CDR3 is 13 residues long. V shed 0 bases and J shed 12 bases, with 16 bases lying between them.

This clone was counted at least ten times. A much larger clone differs by one base, so this may be a read error. Other nucleotide sequences from this sample produce the same CDR3. The J gene is TRBJ2-5, the V gene TRBV27; 12 bases are shared with TRBD1. From germline, CDR1 is MNHEY and CDR2 SMNVEV (reference sequence). J gave up 5 bases and V 4 bases, and 5 bases lay outside the gene matches. This CDR3 has 15 residues. In DNA form, the CDR3 reads TGTGCCAGCAGTTCAGGGACAGGGGGCGTGGAGACCCAGTACTTC. Translated: CASSSGTGGVETQYF.

V gene TRBV28 combines with J gene TRBJ2-3; 7 bases fit TRBD2. The CDR3 totals 15 residues. The germline V gene has CDR1 MDHEN and CDR2 SYDVKM. J was trimmed by 2 bases and V by 8 bases; bases with no gene match: 10. The CDR3 spells CASVGERGNTDTQYF. In nucleotides, the CDR3 is TGTGCCAGCGTCGGCGAGCGGGGAAACACAGATACGCAGTATTTT.

The chain carries TRBV28 and TRBJ1-6; D is ambiguous. CDR1 is MDHEN and CDR2 is SYDVKM in the germline V gene. V was shortened by 10 bases and J by 6 bases, with 13 bases between the two germline ends. The CDR3 sequence is 13 residues long. CDR3 bases: TGTGCCACCTGTTCCCGGGGTAATTCACCCCTCCACTTT. The encoded protein is CATCSRGNSPLHF.

The count of this clone is one. The chain carries TRBV9 and TRBJ2-2, with TRBD2 matching 8 bases. CDR3 size: 16 residues. J was trimmed by 5 bases and V by 0 bases; bases with no gene match: 6. Germline assignment: CDR1 SGDLS and CDR2 YYNGEE. Here the CDR3 DNA reads TGTGCCAGCAGCGTAGGAAGCGGGAGAGGGACCGGGGAGCTGTTTTTT. Amino acid sequence: CASSVGSGRGTGELFF. Full variable domain (remainder filled in from reference TRBV9 and TRBJ2-2): DSGVTQTPKHLITATGQRVTLRCSPRSGDLSVYWYQQSLDQGLQFLIQYYNGEERAKGNILERFSAQQFPDLHSELNLSSLELGDSALYFCASSVGSGRGTGELFFGEGSRLTVL.

In its sample, this clone was seen once. The V gene is TRBV6-6, the J gene TRBJ1-5, with D possibly being TRBD1 (5 bases). CDR3 size: 14 residues. Looked up from germline, CDR1 is MNHNY and CDR2 is SVGAGI (reference sequence). Trimming stripped 6 bases from V and 4 bases from J, with 13 bases between. The CDR3: CASRERTPNQPQHF. CDR3 sequence (DNA): TGTGCCAGCAGAGAACGGACACCAAATCAGCCCCAGCATTTT.